These T cell receptor beta chains were read from a single sample in a study of CD8 T cells in ankylosing spondylitis. TCRdb itself ran the 5' RACE reads through MiXCR, one entry per CDR3 protein. The sample shows under 400,000 distinct CDR3 sequences, around a tenth of them seen only once. Sequenced material: blood, either unsorted or a sorted T cell fraction (not recorded which). The receptors originated from a female donor with ankylosing spondylitis or in good health (not recorded which). Both conserved end residues are part of each CDR3. The D gene is left open where the match is weak. Part of the rows lack a size; the others show once, few, many or a class for expanded clones.

j_call clone_size d_call v_call cdr3_aa cdr3_nt
TRBJ2-3 many NA TRBV20-1 CSARVTRDTQYF TGCAGTGCTAGAGTAACCCGGGATACGCAGTATTTT
TRBJ1-1 many NA TRBV14 CASRHLGTEAFF TGTGCCAGCAGGCACTTGGGCACTGAAGCTTTCTTT
TRBJ2-1 many TRBD1 TRBV5-1 CASRPPGQYNEQFF TGCGCCAGCAGGCCGCCGGGACAGTACAATGAGCAGTTCTTC
TRBJ2-2 many TRBD1 TRBV29-1 CSVEEAKDRANTGELFF TGCAGCGTTGAAGAAGCGAAGGACAGGGCGAACACCGGGGAGCTGTTTTTT
TRBJ2-7 NA NA TRBV6-5 CASSYSNYGEQYF TGTGCCAGCAGTTACTCGAATTATGGGGAGCAGTACTTC
TRBJ1-5 few TRBD1 TRBV7-2 CASSAGGPQPQHF TGTGCCAGCAGCGCAGGGGGCCCACAGCCCCAGCATTTT
TRBJ2-7 NA TRBD1 TRBV6-2/TRBV6-3 CASSYGQGAAEQYF TGTGCCAGCAGTTACGGACAGGGGGCCGCCGAGCAGTACTTC
TRBJ2-1 NA NA TRBV14 CASSQGGSGVYNAQFF TGTGCCAGCAGCCAAGGAGGGTCCGGGGTCTACAATGCGCAGTTCTTC
TRBJ1-2 few NA TRBV28 CASRGEGGTANYGYTF TGTGCCAGCAGGGGAGAAGGGGGAACCGCTAACTATGGCTACACCTTC
TRBJ2-7 many NA TRBV29-1 CSVEGVGTYEQYF TGCAGCGTTGAAGGGGTAGGAACCTACGAGCAGTACTTC
TRBJ2-3 many TRBD1 TRBV5-5 CASSLALGGASDTQYF TGTGCCAGCAGCTTGGCCCTAGGGGGCGCCTCAGATACGCAGTATTTT
TRBJ2-5 NA NA TRBV20-1 CSARDTLRGWGETQYF TGCAGTGCTAGAGATACTCTGAGGGGATGGGGGGAGACCCAGTACTTC
TRBJ1-2 NA TRBD1 TRBV4-1 CASSQSDREYYGYTF TGCGCCAGCAGCCAATCTGACAGGGAGTACTATGGCTACACCTTC
TRBJ1-2 few NA TRBV7-2 CASSFADSPNYGYTF TGTGCCAGCAGCTTCGCGGACAGCCCGAACTATGGCTACACCTTC
TRBJ1-1 NA NA TRBV7-2 CASSPSGQDPVEAFF TGTGCCAGCAGCCCATCAGGGCAGGACCCTGTCGAAGCTTTCTTT
TRBJ1-4 many NA TRBV20-1 CSARLGSWDEKLFF TGCAGTGCTAGGTTGGGATCTTGGGATGAAAAACTGTTTTTT
TRBJ1-1 many NA TRBV6-5 CASQNRVTEAFF TGTGCCAGTCAGAATAGGGTCACTGAAGCTTTCTTT
TRBJ1-2 few NA TRBV4-3 CASSQGPYTMGYTF TGCGCCAGCAGCCAAGGCCCTTATACTATGGGCTACACCTTC
TRBJ2-3 NA TRBD2 TRBV5-6 CASSLDGGVTDTQYF TGTGCCAGCAGCTTGGACGGGGGGGTTACAGATACGCAGTATTTT
TRBJ2-2 many NA TRBV27 CASSLRPRSGELFF TGTGCCAGCAGTTTGCGACCCAGGTCCGGGGAGCTGTTTTTT
TRBJ1-5 many NA TRBV5-1 CASSKGDNQPQHF TGCGCCAGCAGTAAAGGGGACAATCAGCCCCAGCATTTT
TRBJ1-5 many TRBD1 TRBV20-1 CSAEREGASNQPQHF TGCAGTGCTGAAAGGGAGGGGGCCAGCAATCAGCCCCAGCATTTT
TRBJ2-5 NA TRBD1 TRBV5-1 CASTYRNNRGPKEETQYF TGCGCCAGCACCTACCGGAACAACAGGGGGCCGAAGGAAGAGACCCAGTACTTC
TRBJ2-1 many TRBD2 TRBV7-9 CASIKTSAHYNEQFF TGTGCCAGCATCAAGACTAGCGCCCACTACAATGAGCAGTTCTTC
TRBJ2-2 many NA TRBV20-1 CSARVGSWDGELFF TGCAGTGCTAGAGTAGGGTCATGGGACGGGGAGCTGTTTTTT
TRBJ1-2 few TRBD1 TRBV12-3/TRBV12-4 CASRSQGTAHGYTF TGTGCCAGCAGGTCCCAAGGGACAGCCCATGGCTACACCTTC
TRBJ1-1 NA NA TRBV10-3 CAIRALNTEAFF TGTGCCATCCGGGCCCTAAACACTGAAGCTTTCTTT
TRBJ2-5 NA TRBD2 TRBV5-1 CASSLSGGAGYPKTQYF TGCGCCAGCAGCCTTAGCGGGGGGGCCGGTTATCCAAAGACCCAGTACTTC
TRBJ2-6 NA NA TRBV20-1 CSAHQAQRRSGANVLTF TGCAGTGCTCATCAAGCCCAGCGCCGCTCTGGGGCCAACGTCCTGACTTTC
TRBJ2-1 many NA TRBV12-3/TRBV12-4 CASTLDAYNEQFF TGTGCCAGCACACTAGATGCCTACAATGAGCAGTTCTTC
TRBJ2-5 few TRBD2 TRBV5-6 CASSTTSGSEETQYF TGTGCCAGCAGCACGACTAGCGGGAGTGAAGAGACCCAGTACTTC
TRBJ2-1 many NA TRBV5-1 CASRIEEQGGNEQFF TGCGCCAGCAGAATTGAGGAACAGGGCGGGAATGAGCAGTTCTTC
TRBJ2-3 NA TRBD1 TRBV11-2 CASSLFGPETGITDTQYF TGTGCCAGCAGCTTATTCGGTCCCGAGACAGGGATCACAGATACGCAGTATTTT
TRBJ2-2 NA TRBD1 TRBV5-1 CASSSGTETGELFF TGCGCCAGCAGCTCCGGGACAGAGACCGGGGAGCTGTTTTTT
TRBJ1-1 NA NA TRBV12-3/TRBV12-4 CASSFGGSAWTEAFF TGTGCCAGCAGTTTTGGAGGGAGCGCATGGACTGAAGCTTTCTTT
TRBJ2-2 NA NA TRBV7-3 CASSPYLTNTGELFF TGTGCCAGCAGCCCCTACCTAACGAACACCGGGGAGCTGTTTTTT
TRBJ2-5 NA TRBD2 TRBV20-1 CSSPPFTGGETQYF TGCAGCTCCCCACCCTTCACGGGAGGAGAGACCCAGTACTTC
TRBJ1-5 many NA TRBV20-1 CSANLPGYSNQPQHF TGCAGTGCAAACCTACCGGGTTATAGCAATCAGCCCCAGCATTTT
TRBJ2-3 NA TRBD2 TRBV20-1 CSASHPGLAGVADTQYF TGCAGTGCTTCCCACCCGGGACTAGCGGGAGTCGCAGATACGCAGTATTTT
TRBJ2-4 NA NA TRBV20-1 CSAREIAKNIQYF TGCAGTGCTAGGGAGATAGCCAAAAACATTCAGTACTTC
TRBJ1-1 many NA TRBV20-1 CSARGVTFPTEAFF TGCAGTGCTCGAGGAGTCACCTTCCCCACTGAAGCTTTCTTT
TRBJ2-6 NA NA TRBV2 CASSDGGSGANVLTF TGTGCCAGCAGTGATGGGGGCTCTGGGGCCAACGTCCTGACTTTC
TRBJ1-2 NA NA TRBV5-1 CASSPGTLLLGDYGDTF TGCGCCAGCAGCCCAGGGACACTCCTTTTGGGAGACTATGGCGACACCTTC
TRBJ2-1 few TRBD2 TRBV10-3 CAIGLAGDNEQFF TGTGCCATTGGACTAGCGGGGGACAATGAGCAGTTCTTC
TRBJ2-3 few NA TRBV7-8 CASSLGFGTDTQYF TGTGCCAGCAGCTTAGGGTTTGGGACAGATACGCAGTATTTT
TRBJ2-7 NA NA TRBV10-3 CAINPGGSSYEQYF TGTGCCATCAATCCAGGCGGAAGCTCCTACGAGCAGTACTTC
TRBJ2-1 many NA TRBV7-9 CASTSGGSFFGNEQFF TGTGCCAGCACCTCCGGAGGGTCCTTTTTCGGCAATGAGCAGTTCTTC
TRBJ2-1 many TRBD2 TRBV6-1 CASSLTSGDNEQFF TGTGCCAGCAGTCTGACTAGCGGGGACAATGAGCAGTTCTTC
TRBJ2-2 many NA TRBV9 CASSVVSGTGELFF TGTGCCAGCAGCGTAGTTTCAGGGACCGGGGAGCTGTTTTTT
TRBJ2-2 many NA TRBV20-1 CSAPRVTGELFF TGCAGTGCTCCAAGGGTTACCGGGGAGCTGTTTTTT
TRBJ2-5 many TRBD2 TRBV30 CAWSVVRLAGGPYQETQYF TGTGCCTGGAGTGTAGTCAGGCTAGCGGGAGGGCCTTACCAAGAGACCCAGTACTTC
TRBJ2-7 many NA TRBV27 CASSLSRGIYEQYF TGTGCCAGCAGTTTATCACGGGGGATCTACGAGCAGTACTTC